What follows describes a single T cell receptor beta chain. What it binds is unknown. This entry comes from a study of OX40 agonist ivuxolimab in advanced cancers. Broader study findings: Among patients with partial responses at 0.1-3.0 mg/kg, clonal expansion was among the lowest. Expanded clones belonging to CD8+ T cells outnumbered, on average, those of CD4+.

TCRdb's copy holds only in-frame clones and misses some; the assay was immunoSEQ multiplex PCR. The sample holds about 61,000 clones, 92% seen once. Germline-derived CDR1 and CDR2 are MGHRA and YSYEKL. The CDR3 spans 16 residues. With V trimmed by 1 base and J by 4 bases, 3 bases remained unmatched. The receptor comes from an adult with an advanced solid tumor such as melanoma, head and neck, liver or kidney cancer. This specimen was CD4+ or CD8+ T cells sorted from blood, taken in a trial of the OX40 agonist ivuxolimab. The genes are TRBV4-1 and TRBJ2-1; 11 bases align to TRBD2. Here the CDR3 DNA reads TGCGCCAGCAGCCAAGTAGCGGGAGGGAGGTACAATGAGCAGTTCTTC. Its translation is CASSQVAGGRYNEQFF.